The sequence of this TCR beta chain was determined in a study of metastatic and nonmetastatic thyroid tumors (dated by TCRdb to between 2020 and 2021). Study-level background: Repertoires from peripheral blood and from tumor or nodule tissue samples of malignant and benign thyroid patients were compared.

No treatment had been received by any patient before thyroid surgery. Using T-cell receptor beta sequencing, the study looked back at clinical samples from patients collected from the early 2010s to the late 2010s. In its sample, this clone was seen many times. Its antigen remains unidentified. No much larger clone exists at a distance of one base, and base qualities are not known. Libraries were built with PCR. Sequencing instrument: Illumina HiSeq 4000. High-throughput sequencing was used to profile the TCR beta-chain CDR3 region of every patient. The published analysis was carried out like this. CDR3 differences across clinicopathological groups were used to build a classifier for discriminating distant-metastatic papillary thyroid cancer patients. The Shannon index was used to assess repertoire diversity, and the Morisita-Horn index was used to assess tumor-blood repertoire similarity. TCRdb reran the public reads through fastp at Q25 and MiXCR, keeping productive beta chains. These V and J calls rely on TCRdb rather than the paper's analysis. This sample gives 16,000 or so clones in total; roughly a quarter of them show up just once. The ten largest account for roughly 8% of the sample.

At the junction V is shortened by 0 bases and J by 5 bases; bases outside the gene matches: 4. CDR1 and CDR2 (LNHNV, YYDKDF) derive from the germline V gene (reference sequence). The CDR3, from cysteine to phenylalanine, totals 15 residues. The CDR3 DNA has 45 bases and is translated from base 1. Study-wide findings and limitations: In both blood and tumor samples, TCR beta diversity was reported to be significantly higher in malignant tumors than in benign nodules.

The clonotype was recovered from a female donor with papillary thyroid cancer or a benign thyroid nodule (not recorded which). Some clones in this sample may be carry-over from other donors' samples. What was sequenced was tumor tissue. In this chain, TRBV15 is recombined with TRBJ2-7, with 10 central nucleotides matching TRBD2. The CDR3 region reads CATSRDPGTSDEQYF. The DNA reads TGTGCCACCAGCAGAGATCCCGGGACTAGCGACGAGCAGTACTTC.